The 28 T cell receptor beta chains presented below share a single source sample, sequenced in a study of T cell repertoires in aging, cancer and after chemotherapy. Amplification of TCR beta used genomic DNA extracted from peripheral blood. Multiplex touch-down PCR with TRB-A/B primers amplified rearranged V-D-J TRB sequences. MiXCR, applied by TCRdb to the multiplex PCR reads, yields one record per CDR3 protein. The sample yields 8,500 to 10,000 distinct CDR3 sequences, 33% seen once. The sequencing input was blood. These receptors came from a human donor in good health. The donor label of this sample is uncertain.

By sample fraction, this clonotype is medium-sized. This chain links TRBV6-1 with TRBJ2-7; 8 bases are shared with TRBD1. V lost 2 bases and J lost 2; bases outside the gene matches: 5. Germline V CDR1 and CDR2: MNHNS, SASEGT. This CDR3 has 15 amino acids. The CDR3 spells CASSERTGSPYEQYF. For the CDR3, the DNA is TGTGCCAGCAGTGAACGGACAGGGAGCCCCTACGAGCAGTACTTC.

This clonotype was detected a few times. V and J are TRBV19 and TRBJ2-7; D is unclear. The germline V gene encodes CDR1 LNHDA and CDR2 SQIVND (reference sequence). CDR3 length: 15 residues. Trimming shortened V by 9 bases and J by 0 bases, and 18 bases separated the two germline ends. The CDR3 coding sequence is TGTGCCAGCCCGAGGCCAACTGAGAGCTCCTACGAGCAGTACTTC. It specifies CASPRPTESSYEQYF.

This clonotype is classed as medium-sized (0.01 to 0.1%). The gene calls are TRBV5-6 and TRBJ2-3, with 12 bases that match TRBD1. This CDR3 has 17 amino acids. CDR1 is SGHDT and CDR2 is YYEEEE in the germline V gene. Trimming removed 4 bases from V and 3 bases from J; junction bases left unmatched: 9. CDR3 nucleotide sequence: TGTGCCAGCAGCAGAGTCCGGGACAGGGGGCGGACAGATACGCAGTATTTT. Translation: CASSRVRDRGRTDTQYF.

The CDR3 region is CASSPIPGQQETQYF. For the CDR3, the DNA is TGTGCCAGCTCACCAATCCCGGGACAGCAAGAGACCCAGTACTTC. This chain joins TRBV18 and TRBJ2-5, with TRBD1 identical over 7 bases. The CDR3 contains 15 residues. Per germline, CDR1 KGHSH and CDR2 LQKENI. The ends lost 2 bases at V and 2 bases at J; junction bases unmatched: 5. The full variable domain, with the rest looked up from reference TRBV18 and TRBJ2-5, is NAGVMQNPRHLVRRRGQEARLRCSPMKGHSHVYWYRQLPEEGLKFMVYLQKENIIDESGMPKERFSAEFPKEGPSILRIQQVVRGDSAAYFCASSPIPGQQETQYFGPGTRLLVL.

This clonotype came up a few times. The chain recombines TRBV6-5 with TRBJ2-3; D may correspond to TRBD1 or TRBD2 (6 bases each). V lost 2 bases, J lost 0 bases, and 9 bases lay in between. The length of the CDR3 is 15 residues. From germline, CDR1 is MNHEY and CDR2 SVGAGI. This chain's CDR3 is CASSYGGRSTDTQYF. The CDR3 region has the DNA TGTGCCAGCAGTTACGGGGGGCGGAGCACAGATACGCAGTATTTT.

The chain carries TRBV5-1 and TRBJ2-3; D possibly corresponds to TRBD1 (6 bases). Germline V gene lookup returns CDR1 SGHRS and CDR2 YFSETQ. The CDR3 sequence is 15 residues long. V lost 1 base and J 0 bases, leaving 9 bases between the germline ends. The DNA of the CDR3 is TGCGCCAGCAGCTTGTTTGACAGGAGCACAGATACGCAGTATTTT. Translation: CASSLFDRSTDTQYF. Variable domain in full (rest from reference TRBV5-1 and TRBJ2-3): KAGVTQTPRYLIKTRGQQVTLSCSPISGHRSVSWYQQTPGQGLQFLFEYFSETQRNKGNFPGRFSGRQFSNSRSEMNVSTLELGDSALYLCASSLFDRSTDTQYFGPGTRLTVL.

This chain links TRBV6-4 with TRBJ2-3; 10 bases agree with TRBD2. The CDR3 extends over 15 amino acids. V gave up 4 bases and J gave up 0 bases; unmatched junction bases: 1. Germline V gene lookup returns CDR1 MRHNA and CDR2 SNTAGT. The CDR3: CASSASGGSTDTQYF. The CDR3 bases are TGTGCCAGCAGTGCTAGCGGGGGAAGCACAGATACGCAGTATTTT.

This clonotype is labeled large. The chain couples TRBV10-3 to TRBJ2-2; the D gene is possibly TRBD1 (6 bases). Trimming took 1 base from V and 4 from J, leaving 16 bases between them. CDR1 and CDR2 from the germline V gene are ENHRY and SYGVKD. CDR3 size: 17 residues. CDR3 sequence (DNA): TGTGCCATCAGTGAGTTAACCCGGGACAAGGGCACCGGGGAGCTGTTTTTT. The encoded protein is CAISELTRDKGTGELFF.

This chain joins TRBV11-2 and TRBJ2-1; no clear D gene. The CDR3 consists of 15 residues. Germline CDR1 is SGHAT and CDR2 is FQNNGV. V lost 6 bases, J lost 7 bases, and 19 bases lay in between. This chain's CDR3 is CASSPNRVTANEQFF. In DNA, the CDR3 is TGTGCCAGCAGTCCTAATAGAGTTACGGCAAATGAGCAGTTCTTC.

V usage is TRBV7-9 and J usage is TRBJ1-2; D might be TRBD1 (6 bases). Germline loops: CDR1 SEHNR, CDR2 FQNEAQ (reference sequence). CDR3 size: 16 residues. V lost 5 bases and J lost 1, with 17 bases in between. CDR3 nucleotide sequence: TGTGCCAGCAGCCTACCCCTCCCGGACAGTAACTATGGCTACACCTTC. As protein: CASSLPLPDSNYGYTF.

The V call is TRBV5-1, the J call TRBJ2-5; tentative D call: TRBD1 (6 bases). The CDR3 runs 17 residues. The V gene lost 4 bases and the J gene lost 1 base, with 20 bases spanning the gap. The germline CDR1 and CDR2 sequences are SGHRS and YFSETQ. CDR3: CASSPDSRQVSQETQYF. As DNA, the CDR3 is TGCGCCAGCAGCCCCGACTCGAGACAGGTCAGCCAAGAGACCCAGTACTTC.

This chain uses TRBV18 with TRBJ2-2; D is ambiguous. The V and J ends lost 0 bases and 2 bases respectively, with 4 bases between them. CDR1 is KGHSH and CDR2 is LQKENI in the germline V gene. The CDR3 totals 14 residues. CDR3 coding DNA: TGTGCCAGCTCACCACCCGGCAACACCGGGGAGCTGTTTTTT. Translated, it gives CASSPPGNTGELFF. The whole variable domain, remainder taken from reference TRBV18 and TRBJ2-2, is NAGVMQNPRHLVRRRGQEARLRCSPMKGHSHVYWYRQLPEEGLKFMVYLQKENIIDESGMPKERFSAEFPKEGPSILRIQQVVRGDSAAYFCASSPPGNTGELFFGEGSRLTVL.

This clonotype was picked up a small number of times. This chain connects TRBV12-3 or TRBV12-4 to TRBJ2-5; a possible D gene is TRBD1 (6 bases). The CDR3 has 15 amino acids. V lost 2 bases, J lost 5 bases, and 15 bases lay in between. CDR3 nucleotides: TGTGCCAGCAGTTTATTGAGGCAGGGGTACGAGACCCAGTACTTC. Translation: CASSLLRQGYETQYF.

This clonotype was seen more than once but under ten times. DNA of the CDR3: TGTGCCAGTAGTATTGGGCGGGACTTAGGACCAGGGACTGAAGCTTTCTTT. Its translation: CASSIGRDLGPGTEAFF. The chain joins TRBV19 to TRBJ1-1, with D possibly matching TRBD1 (5 bases). The V gene lost 3 bases and the J gene lost 5 bases, with 22 bases spanning the gap. The CDR3 has 17 amino acids. CDR1 and CDR2 (germline): LNHDA, SQIVND (reference sequence).

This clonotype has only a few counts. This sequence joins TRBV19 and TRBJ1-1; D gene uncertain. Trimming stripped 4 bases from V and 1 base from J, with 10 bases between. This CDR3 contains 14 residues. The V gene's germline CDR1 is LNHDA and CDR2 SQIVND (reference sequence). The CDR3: CASSTFLENTEAFF. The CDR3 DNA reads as TGTGCCAGTAGTACGTTCTTAGAGAACACTGAAGCTTTCTTT.

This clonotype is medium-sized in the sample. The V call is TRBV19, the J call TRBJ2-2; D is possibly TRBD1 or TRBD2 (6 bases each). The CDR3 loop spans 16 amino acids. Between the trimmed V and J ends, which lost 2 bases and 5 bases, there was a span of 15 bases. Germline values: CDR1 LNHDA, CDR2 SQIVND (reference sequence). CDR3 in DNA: TGTGCCAGTAGTATACATATTGGCGGGACAACCGGGGAGCTGTTTTTT. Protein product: CASSIHIGGTTGELFF.

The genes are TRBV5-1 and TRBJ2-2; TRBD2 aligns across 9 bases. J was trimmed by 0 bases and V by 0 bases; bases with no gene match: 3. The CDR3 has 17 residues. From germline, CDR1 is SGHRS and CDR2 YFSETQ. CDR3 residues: CASSLGPSGANTGELFF. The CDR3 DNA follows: TGCGCCAGCAGCTTGGGCCCTAGCGGGGCGAACACCGGGGAGCTGTTTTTT.

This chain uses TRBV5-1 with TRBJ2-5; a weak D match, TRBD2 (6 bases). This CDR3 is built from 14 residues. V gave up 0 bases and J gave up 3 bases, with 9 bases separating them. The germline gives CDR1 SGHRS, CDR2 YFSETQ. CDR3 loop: CASSLAGGEETQYF. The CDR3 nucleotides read TGCGCCAGCAGCTTGGCCGGCGGGGAAGAGACCCAGTACTTC.

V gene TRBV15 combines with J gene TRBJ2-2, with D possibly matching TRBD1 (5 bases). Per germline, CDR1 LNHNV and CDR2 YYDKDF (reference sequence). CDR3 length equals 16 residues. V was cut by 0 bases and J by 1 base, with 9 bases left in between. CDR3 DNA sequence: TGTGCCACCAGCAGAGAGGGGCGAGGGAACACCGGGGAGCTGTTTTTT. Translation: CATSREGRGNTGELFF.

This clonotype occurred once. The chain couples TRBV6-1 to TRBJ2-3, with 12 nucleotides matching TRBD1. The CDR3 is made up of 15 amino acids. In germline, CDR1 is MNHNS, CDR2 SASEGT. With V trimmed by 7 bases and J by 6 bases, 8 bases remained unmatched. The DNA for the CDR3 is TGTGCCAGCATTCCGGGACAGGGGGCTTTCGATACGCAGTATTTT. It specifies CASIPGQGAFDTQYF.

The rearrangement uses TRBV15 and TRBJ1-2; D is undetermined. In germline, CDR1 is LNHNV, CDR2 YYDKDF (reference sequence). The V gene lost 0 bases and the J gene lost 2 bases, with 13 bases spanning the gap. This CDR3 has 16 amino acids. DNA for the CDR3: TGTGCCACCAGCAGAGATTTAATATCCCAGAACTATGGCTACACCTTC. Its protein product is CATSRDLISQNYGYTF. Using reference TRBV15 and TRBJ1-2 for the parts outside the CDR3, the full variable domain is DAMVIQNPRYQVTQFGKPVTLSCSQTLNHNVMYWYQQKSSQAPKLLFHYYDKDFNNEADTPDNFQSRRPNTSFCFLDIRSPGLGDTAMYLCATSRDLISQNYGYTFGSGTRLTVV.

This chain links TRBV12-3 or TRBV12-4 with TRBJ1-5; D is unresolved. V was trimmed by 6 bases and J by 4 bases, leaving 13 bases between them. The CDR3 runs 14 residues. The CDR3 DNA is TGTGCCAGCAGGAGTGGACGGCTGAATCAGCCCCAGCATTTT. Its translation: CASRSGRLNQPQHF.

CDR3 protein: CASSWVRANTEAFF. Written as DNA, the CDR3 is TGTGCCAGCAGCTGGGTCAGGGCGAACACTGAAGCTTTCTTT. The chain has TRBV6-2 or TRBV6-3 and TRBJ1-1, with a tentative D call TRBD1 (5 bases). CDR1 and CDR2 from the germline V gene are MNHEY and SVGEGT. V lost 6 bases, J lost 1 base, and 12 bases lay in between. This CDR3 is 14 amino acids long.

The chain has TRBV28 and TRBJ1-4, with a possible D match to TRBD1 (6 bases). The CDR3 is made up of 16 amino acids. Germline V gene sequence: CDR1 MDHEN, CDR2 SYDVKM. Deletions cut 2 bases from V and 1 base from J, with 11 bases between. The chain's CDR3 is CASSLRGWGTNEKLFF. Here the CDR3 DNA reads TGTGCCAGCAGTTTAAGGGGGTGGGGAACTAATGAAAAACTGTTTTTT.

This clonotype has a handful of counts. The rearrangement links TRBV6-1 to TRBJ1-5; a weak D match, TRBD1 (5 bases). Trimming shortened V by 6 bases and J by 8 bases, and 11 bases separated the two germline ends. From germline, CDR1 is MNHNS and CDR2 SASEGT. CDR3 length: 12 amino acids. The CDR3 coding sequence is TGTGCCAGCAGCAGGGTTTTTGAGCCCCAGCATTTT. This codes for CASSRVFEPQHF.

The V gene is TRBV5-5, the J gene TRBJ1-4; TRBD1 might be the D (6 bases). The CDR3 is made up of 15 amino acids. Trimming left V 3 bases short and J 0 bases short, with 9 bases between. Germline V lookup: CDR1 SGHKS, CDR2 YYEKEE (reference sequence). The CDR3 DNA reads TGTGCCAGCAGCTATGGACAGACAACTAATGAAAAACTGTTTTTT. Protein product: CASSYGQTTNEKLFF.

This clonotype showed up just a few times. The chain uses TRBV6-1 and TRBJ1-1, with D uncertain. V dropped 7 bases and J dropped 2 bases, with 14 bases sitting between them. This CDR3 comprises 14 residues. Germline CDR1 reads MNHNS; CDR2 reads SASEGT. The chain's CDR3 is CASILFQTNTEAFF. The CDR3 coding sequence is TGTGCCAGCATCTTGTTCCAGACAAACACTGAAGCTTTCTTT.

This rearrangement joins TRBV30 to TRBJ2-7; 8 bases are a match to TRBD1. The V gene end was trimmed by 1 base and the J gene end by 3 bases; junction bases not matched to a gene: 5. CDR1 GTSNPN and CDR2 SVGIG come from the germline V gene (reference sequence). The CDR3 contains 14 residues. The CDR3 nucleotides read TGTGCCTGGAGTGACCAGGGGGCTTACTACGAGCAGTACTTC. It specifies CAWSDQGAYYEQYF.